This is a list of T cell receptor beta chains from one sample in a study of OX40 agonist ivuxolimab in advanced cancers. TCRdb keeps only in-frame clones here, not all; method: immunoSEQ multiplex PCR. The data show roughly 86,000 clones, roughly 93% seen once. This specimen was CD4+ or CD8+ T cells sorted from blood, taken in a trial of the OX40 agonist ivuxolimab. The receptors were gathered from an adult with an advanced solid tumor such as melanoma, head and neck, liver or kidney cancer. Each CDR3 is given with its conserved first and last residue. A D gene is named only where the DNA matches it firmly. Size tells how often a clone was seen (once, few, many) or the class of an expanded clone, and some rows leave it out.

TGTGCCAGTAGCCCGACAGGGGGAGGAGGTGACACCTTC | CASSPTGGGGDTF | TRBJ1-2 | NA | TRBD1 | TRBV19
TGTGCCAGCAGTTCCCCCCCGGCTGGGGGCGAGCAGTACTTC | CASSSPPAGGEQYF | TRBJ2-7 | once | NA | TRBV6-5
TGTGCCTGGACCAGACTGGGCCAAGAGACCCAGTACTTC | CAWTRLGQETQYF | TRBJ2-5 | NA | NA | TRBV30
TGTGCCAGCTCCCGTTCGGGGACAGCGGGCTACACCTTC | CASSRSGTAGYTF | TRBJ1-2 | NA | TRBD1 | TRBV18
TGTGCCAGTAGTATTCGGCAGGGGGCCTCTGGCTACACCTTC | CASSIRQGASGYTF | TRBJ1-2 | NA | TRBD1 | TRBV19
TGTGCCAGCAGCCAACCGAGTACTAACTATGGCTACACCTTC | CASSQPSTNYGYTF | TRBJ1-2 | NA | NA | TRBV4-2
TGTGCCAGCTCACCACTGGGACAGGGGGTTGGAGATACGCAGTATTTT | CASSPLGQGVGDTQYF | TRBJ2-3 | NA | TRBD1 | TRBV18
TGCGCCAGCAGCCCCGTGGCAGGGGGCGGCTATGGCTACACCTTC | CASSPVAGGGYGYTF | TRBJ1-2 | NA | TRBD1 | TRBV5-1
TGTGCCACGGGGAGAGGTAACGGGAGGCGGAATGAGCAGTTCTTC | CATGRGNGRRNEQFF | TRBJ2-1 | NA | TRBD2 | TRBV15
TGTGCCAGCACCCCTGACAGGGCTCAGCCCCAGCATTTT | CASTPDRAQPQHF | TRBJ1-5 | NA | TRBD1 | TRBV7-2
TGTGCCAGCAGTTTACTAGGAGGAGGGTCCGATCAGCCCCAGCATTTT | CASSLLGGGSDQPQHF | TRBJ1-5 | NA | NA | TRBV28
TGTGCCGGGACAGACAACGAACCCGGGGAGCTGTTTTTT | CAGTDNEPGELFF | TRBJ2-2 | NA | TRBD1 | TRBV6-1
TGTGCCACCGTAGCAAGGGGAGGAGCGGCGAACACTGAAGCTTTCTTT | CATVARGGAANTEAFF | TRBJ1-1 | NA | NA | TRBV6-6
TGTGCCAGCAGCTTGGGCTCTAGAGGCACAGATACGCAGTATTTT | CASSLGSRGTDTQYF | TRBJ2-3 | once | NA | TRBV5-8
TGCAGCGTTGCCGGGACTAGCGGTTTCTCCTACGAGCAGTACTTC | CSVAGTSGFSYEQYF | TRBJ2-7 | NA | TRBD2 | TRBV29-1
TGTGCCAGCAGCACCTCGGGGGGAGGGGGCACTGAAGCTTTCTTT | CASSTSGGGGTEAFF | TRBJ1-1 | NA | NA | TRBV11-2
TGTGCCAGCAGCCATCGACAGGGAAAATTTCCCGGGGAGCTGTTTTTT | CASSHRQGKFPGELFF | TRBJ2-2 | NA | TRBD1 | TRBV28
TGTGCCAGTAGTTCGGGGGATACGCAGTATTTT | CASSSGDTQYF | TRBJ2-3 | once | NA | TRBV19
TGTGCCAGCAGTCTAAGGACTAGCGCAGATACGCAGTATTTT | CASSLRTSADTQYF | TRBJ2-3 | NA | TRBD2 | TRBV27
TGTGCCAGCAGCCGACCTGAAGGAGATACGCAGTATTTT | CASSRPEGDTQYF | TRBJ2-3 | NA | NA | TRBV11-3
TGTGCCAGCAGTGAAATGGAGACCCAGTACTTC | CASSEMETQYF | TRBJ2-5 | NA | NA | TRBV2
TGTGCCAGCAGTGAGACAGGGATGAACACTGAAGCTTTCTTT | CASSETGMNTEAFF | TRBJ1-1 | NA | TRBD1 | TRBV6-1
TGTGCCAGCAGCCCCGGGGCTCCTTCCTACAATGAGCAGTTCTTC | CASSPGAPSYNEQFF | TRBJ2-1 | NA | NA | TRBV11-1
TGTGCCAGCTCACGATCCCGGGACTATACCTACAATGAGCAGTTCTTC | CASSRSRDYTYNEQFF | TRBJ2-1 | NA | TRBD2 | TRBV18
TGCGCCAGCAGCTTGGCCGAATCTAATGAAAAACTGTTTTTT | CASSLAESNEKLFF | TRBJ1-4 | NA | NA | TRBV5-1
TGTGCCAGCTCCCTATTACTAAACTATGGCTACACCTTC | CASSLLLNYGYTF | TRBJ1-2 | NA | NA | TRBV18
TGTGCCACCAAGGGACCTCGGGGCTACACCTTC | CATKGPRGYTF | TRBJ1-2 | NA | NA | TRBV15
TGCGCCAGCATGGGTGACACTGAAGCTTTCTTT | CASMGDTEAFF | TRBJ1-1 | NA | NA | TRBV5-1
TGTGCCAGCAGCCACCGGGACTTTCAAGAGACCCAGTACTTC | CASSHRDFQETQYF | TRBJ2-5 | NA | NA | TRBV11-2
TGTGCCTGGAGTCGGGACCTCGATTATGGCTACACCTTC | CAWSRDLDYGYTF | TRBJ1-2 | few | NA | TRBV30
TGTGCCAGCAGTGACCCAAGCAGGGCGAACGAGCAGTACTTC | CASSDPSRANEQYF | TRBJ2-7 | NA | NA | TRBV6-1
TGTGCCAGCAGCTTAGGTGGCTGGCAAAATGAGCAGTTCTTC | CASSLGGWQNEQFF | TRBJ2-1 | NA | NA | TRBV11-2
TGTGCCAGCAGTCCCCCTCCGAGGGCTAGCACAGATACGCAGTATTTT | CASSPPPRASTDTQYF | TRBJ2-3 | NA | NA | TRBV28
TGTGCCAGCAGCTTGGGGCCATCCCCCGGAAACACCATATATTTT | CASSLGPSPGNTIYF | TRBJ1-3 | NA | NA | TRBV5-8
TGTGCCAGCTCACGCTATGAGGAGGGTTACGAGCAGTACTTC | CASSRYEEGYEQYF | TRBJ2-7 | NA | NA | TRBV18
TGCAGCGTTGCCCTCCAGTTGAACACTGAAGCTTTCTTT | CSVALQLNTEAFF | TRBJ1-1 | NA | NA | TRBV29-1
TGTGCCAGCACCATGACAGGGGGGTCGGGCTACACCTTC | CASTMTGGSGYTF | TRBJ1-2 | once | TRBD1 | TRBV6-5
TGTGCCACCAGCAGAACCTGGACAGGGGATGAAAAACTGTTTTTT | CATSRTWTGDEKLFF | TRBJ1-4 | NA | TRBD1 | TRBV15
TGCGCCAGCAGTGAGGGGGTAAAAGCGGGAGAGGTTGGAGATACGCAGTATTTT | CASSEGVKAGEVGDTQYF | TRBJ2-3 | NA | TRBD2 | TRBV10-1
TGTGCCAGCAGTGAAGCGGTGGGGGGACAGGTGGGAGGCACTGAAGCTTTCTTT | CASSEAVGGQVGGTEAFF | TRBJ1-1 | NA | TRBD1 | TRBV6-1
TGTGCCAGCAGCCAAGCAGGGACTAGTATGGGGGAGACCCAGTACTTC | CASSQAGTSMGETQYF | TRBJ2-5 | NA | TRBD2 | TRBV4-2
TGTGCCAGCAGCCCCACCGGACGGCTATACGAGCAGTACTTC | CASSPTGRLYEQYF | TRBJ2-7 | NA | NA | TRBV11-2
TGTGCCAGCAGTTTAATACAGAAGTACACAGATACGCAGTATTTT | CASSLIQKYTDTQYF | TRBJ2-3 | NA | NA | TRBV27
TGTGCCAGCGGGGCTCGCTACGAGCAGTACTTC | CASGARYEQYF | TRBJ2-7 | NA | NA | TRBV10-3
TGTGCCAGCAGTGAGATCAGGGCCGGTTCCTACGAGCAGTACTTC | CASSEIRAGSYEQYF | TRBJ2-7 | once | NA | TRBV6-1
TGTGCCAGCAGTTCGGACAGGGGGCGGGCTTTCTTT | CASSSDRGRAFF | TRBJ1-1 | NA | TRBD1 | TRBV2
TGCGCCAGCAATCGCGGGACAGGGACGGACGAGCAGTACTTC | CASNRGTGTDEQYF | TRBJ2-7 | NA | TRBD1 | TRBV23-1
TGTGCCAGCTCAGATCGTTATAGCAATCAGCCCCAGCATTTT | CASSDRYSNQPQHF | TRBJ1-5 | NA | NA | TRBV18
TGTGCCAGCTCACCAGCCTCTGGGGCCAACGTCCTGACTTTC | CASSPASGANVLTF | TRBJ2-6 | medium-sized | NA | TRBV18